The clone carrying this T cell receptor (beta chain) has just one count. This CDR3 has 14 amino acids. From germline, CDR1 is SGHTA and CDR2 FQGNSA. Trimming took off 5 bases at V and 5 bases at J, with 15 bases between the two ends. These data originate in a study of blood T cell repertoires in COVID-19. Background on the study: The United States, Italy and Spain supplied acute and convalescent COVID-19 samples. Nucleic acid was either cDNA or gDNA, and it came from T cells, B-cell-depleted T cells, or PBMCs.

Profiling relied on immunoSEQ multiplex PCR, and the TCRdb table lists in-frame clones only, not all of them. Of about 55,000 clones listed, 80% to 85% are singletons. Sequencing used peripheral blood. The chain combines TRBV7-2 with TRBJ2-5; weak D call: TRBD1 (6 bases). The receptor comes from a human donor in a cohort sampled during active or convalescent COVID-19. The CDR3: CASSPMQGSETQYF. The CDR3 coding sequence is TGTGCCAGCAGCCCTATGCAGGGGAGTGAGACCCAGTACTTC. The whole variable domain, remainder taken from reference TRBV7-2 and TRBJ2-5, is GAGVSQSPSNKVTEKGKDVELRCDPISGHTALYWYRQSLGQGLEFLIYFQGNSAPDKSGLPSDRFSAERTGGSVSTLTIQRTQQEDSAVYLCASSPMQGSETQYFGPGTRLLVL.